The next 31 T cell receptor beta chains were all read from a single sample in a study of control samples from healthy donors and cancer patients. Measured with immunoSEQ multiplex PCR; TCRdb has only the in-frame clones, and not every one. The profile covers under 200,000 clones, with roughly nine tenths appearing a single time and 1.5% taken by the ten largest. The sample taken for sequencing was blood. The origin of the receptors is a woman in her 30s in good health.

The V gene is TRBV5-6, the J gene TRBJ2-5, with D perhaps TRBD2 (6 bases). Trimming took off 3 bases at V and 5 bases at J, with 14 bases between the two ends. Germline values: CDR1 SGHDT, CDR2 YYEEEE. This CDR3 has 14 amino acids. The CDR3 sequence: CASSSRGRGETQYF. For the CDR3, the DNA is TGTGCCAGCAGCTCCCGGGGGAGAGGCGAGACCCAGTACTTC. The whole variable domain, filled in from reference TRBV5-6 and TRBJ2-5, reads DAGVTQSPTHLIKTRGQQVTLRCSPKSGHDTVSWYQQALGQGPQFIFQYYEEEERQRGNFPDRFSGHQFPNYSSELNVNALLLGDSALYLCASSSRGRGETQYFGPGTRLLVL.

The CDR3 protein is CASSLARAGADTQYF. The CDR3 DNA reads as TGCGCCAGCAGCTTGGCCCGGGCAGGGGCAGATACGCAGTATTTT. The rearrangement uses TRBV5-1 and TRBJ2-3; possibly TRBD1 for D (6 bases). V gave up 0 bases and J gave up 4 bases, with 12 bases separating them. The CDR3 runs to 15 residues. The V gene's germline CDR1 is SGHRS and CDR2 YFSETQ.

J is TRBJ1-2 and V is TRBV28; D is uncertain. Trimming took off 4 bases at V and 3 bases at J, with 3 bases between the two ends. In germline, CDR1 is MDHEN, CDR2 SYDVKM. The length of the CDR3 is 11 residues. The CDR3 protein is CASSSHYGYTF. Written as DNA, the CDR3 is TGTGCCAGCAGTTCCCACTATGGCTACACCTTC.

The chain employs TRBV7-8 and TRBJ1-1; D is perhaps TRBD1 (5 bases). This CDR3 region has 16 residues. Germline assignment: CDR1 SGHVS and CDR2 FQNEAQ. The ends were cut back, 0 bases at V and 1 base at J, with 12 bases in the middle. This chain's CDR3 is CASSLAVGGGNTEAFF. The DNA for the CDR3 is TGTGCCAGCAGCTTAGCCGTTGGGGGGGGGAACACTGAAGCTTTCTTT. The variable domain in full, with the rest retrieved from reference TRBV7-8 and TRBJ1-1, is GAGVSQSPRYKVAKRGQDVALRCDPISGHVSLFWYQQALGQGPEFLTYFQNEAQLDKSGLPSDRFFAERPEGSVSTLKIQRTQQEDSAVYLCASSLAVGGGNTEAFFGQGTRLTVV.

J is TRBJ1-1 and V is TRBV30; D call uncertain. The CDR3 is made up of 13 amino acids. V dropped 2 bases and J dropped 1 base, with 8 bases sitting between them. Looked up from germline, CDR1 is GTSNPN and CDR2 is SVGIG (reference sequence). CDR3 amino acids: CAWSPDWNTEAFF. Here the CDR3 DNA reads TGTGCCTGGAGTCCGGACTGGAACACTGAAGCTTTCTTT.

The rearrangement joins TRBV19 to TRBJ1-5, with a possible D match to TRBD1 (5 bases). This CDR3 comprises 16 residues. CDR1 and CDR2 from the germline V gene are LNHDA and SQIVND (reference sequence). V lost 5 bases, J lost 1 base, and 15 bases lay in between. In DNA, the CDR3 is TGTGCCAGTAGTCCCTCCAGGGTAGTGAGCAATCAGCCCCAGCATTTT. This gives the protein CASSPSRVVSNQPQHF.

The rearrangement joins TRBV7-3 to TRBJ1-1; D is uncertain. This CDR3 comprises 13 residues. V lost 5 bases and J lost 1, with 8 bases in between. Germline CDR1 reads SGHTA; CDR2 reads FQGTGA. CDR3 sequence reads: CASSTGRNTEAFF. CDR3 in DNA: TGTGCCAGCAGCACCGGACGGAACACTGAAGCTTTCTTT.

The chain combines TRBV27 with TRBJ1-2; D call uncertain. The germline gives CDR1 MNHEY, CDR2 SMNVEV (reference sequence). This CDR3 comprises 14 residues. Trimming took 5 bases from V and 4 from J, leaving 14 bases between them. The CDR3 DNA follows: TGTGCCAGCAGTCCCCAGTCGGCGGCCTATGGCTACACCTTC. As protein: CASSPQSAAYGYTF.

The chain employs TRBV28 and TRBJ2-7, with D maybe TRBD1 (5 bases). The germline V gene encodes CDR1 MDHEN and CDR2 SYDVKM. The CDR3 covers 15 residues. Between the trimmed V and J ends, which lost 4 bases and 1 base, there was a span of 14 bases. The CDR3 coding sequence is TGTGCCAGCAGTTACCTCCAGGGTGTTTCCTACGAGCAGTACTTC. As protein: CASSYLQGVSYEQYF.

The CDR3, as DNA: TGTGCCAGCAGTTACGGACACGACAATGAGCAGTTCTTC. Protein sequence: CASSYGHDNEQFF. The rearrangement uses TRBV6-2 or TRBV6-3 and TRBJ2-1; TRBD1 is a possible D gene (5 bases). V lost 2 bases, J lost 5 bases, and 7 bases lay in between. The CDR3 spans 13 residues. Germline V gene data show CDR1 as MNHEY and CDR2 as SVGEGT.

The J gene is TRBJ1-6, the V gene TRBV6-4; D might be TRBD1 (6 bases). Germline CDR1 reads MRHNA; CDR2 reads SNTAGT. V was trimmed by 6 bases and J by 2 bases, leaving 11 bases between them. This CDR3 contains 15 residues. CDR3 nucleotides: TGTGCCAGCAGCGTTGGACAGACCTATAATTCACCCCTCCACTTT. Protein sequence: CASSVGQTYNSPLHF.

This chain links TRBV6-5 with TRBJ2-7; TRBD1 aligns across 9 bases. Germline lookup yields CDR1 MNHEY and CDR2 SVGAGI. V lost 6 bases, J lost 6 bases, and 6 bases stayed unmatched. This CDR3 is built from 13 residues. The CDR3 DNA follows: TGTGCCAGCAGAAAAGGGACAGGGACCGAGCAGTACTTC. Protein product: CASRKGTGTEQYF.

The chain joins TRBV10-3 to TRBJ2-3, with 9 bases fitting TRBD2. The CDR3 covers 18 residues. The germline V gene has CDR1 ENHRY and CDR2 SYGVKD. V was pared by 4 bases and J by 0 bases, with 11 bases of the junction left unmatched. The CDR3 here is CAISGSGSRGGSTDTQYF. CDR3 nucleotides: TGTGCCATCAGTGGTAGCGGGAGTCGGGGTGGTAGCACAGATACGCAGTATTTT.

The chain uses TRBV19 and TRBJ1-2; D perhaps matches TRBD1 (5 bases). Germline CDR1 reads LNHDA; CDR2 reads SQIVND (reference sequence). Trimming left V 6 bases short and J 0 bases short, with 11 bases between. CDR3 length equals 14 residues. Here the CDR3 DNA reads TGTGCCAGTAGACGGGACCTAGCTAACTATGGCTACACCTTC. Protein product: CASRRDLANYGYTF.

This chain joins TRBV12-3 or TRBV12-4 and TRBJ1-3; TRBD1 is a possible D gene (6 bases). The germline V and J ends were trimmed by 5 bases and 4 bases, with 6 bases remaining between them. The CDR3 has 12 amino acids. The CDR3 region is CASSGGGNTIYF. CDR3 coding DNA: TGTGCCAGCAGTGGGGGCGGAAACACCATATATTTT.

The J gene is TRBJ1-1, the V gene TRBV11-2; D is undetermined. V lost 5 bases and J 1 base, leaving 2 bases between the germline ends. CDR1 SGHAT and CDR2 FQNNGV come from the germline V gene. CDR3 length equals 11 residues. The CDR3, as DNA: TGTGCCAGCAGCCGGAACACTGAAGCTTTCTTT. Protein product: CASSRNTEAFF.

Comments on this clone: Other DNA sequences in the sample encode the same CDR3. V is TRBV19 and J is TRBJ1-5; D uncertain. The CDR3 is made up of 13 amino acids. The V and J ends lost 1 base and 4 bases respectively, with 5 bases between them. CDR1 is LNHDA, CDR2 SQIVND, per germline (reference sequence). CDR3 loop: CASSIAGNQPQHF. CDR3 bases: TGTGCCAGTAGTATAGCTGGAAATCAGCCCCAGCATTTT. The full variable domain, with the rest looked up from reference TRBV19 and TRBJ1-5, is DGGITQSPKYLFRKEGQNVTLSCEQNLNHDAMYWYRQDPGQGLRLIYYSQIVNDFQKGDIAEGYSVSREKKESFPLTVTSAQKNPTAFYLCASSIAGNQPQHFGDGTRLSIL.

This chain links TRBV12-5 with TRBJ1-5, with D unclear. CDR3 length: 15 amino acids. V lost 1 base, J lost 3 bases, and 10 bases lay in between. From germline, CDR1 is LGHNT and CDR2 FRNRAP. CDR3 nucleotides: TGTGCTAGTGGTTTGGGGACTATTCACAATCAGCCCCAGCATTTT. It is translated as CASGLGTIHNQPQHF.

The genes are TRBV11-2 and TRBJ2-3, with 10 positions matching TRBD2. The CDR3 contains 16 residues. Trimming cost V 0 bases and J 4 bases; bases outside gene matches: 4. Germline-derived CDR1 and CDR2 are SGHAT and FQNNGV. The CDR3 nucleotides are TGTGCCAGCAGCTTAGAGGCTAGCGGGAGATCAGATACGCAGTATTTT. Protein: CASSLEASGRSDTQYF.

Turning to this clone: This could be a read error, since a much larger clone is one nucleotide away. At the DNA level, this CDR3 is encoded by other sequences in the same sample as well. The chain is built from TRBV27 and TRBJ1-2, with D hard to call. CDR3 size: 13 residues. Germline loops: CDR1 MNHEY, CDR2 SMNVEV (reference sequence). Deletions cut 2 bases from V and 3 bases from J, with 7 bases between. The CDR3 DNA reads as TGTGCCAGCAGTTTAGGTGCAGACTATGGCTACACCTTC. Protein sequence: CASSLGADYGYTF.

The chain links TRBV4-1 to TRBJ2-1; TRBD1 agrees at 7 bases. The trim removed 1 base at V and 3 bases at J, leaving 6 bases unmatched. From germline, CDR1 is MGHRA and CDR2 YSYEKL. CDR3 length: 16 residues. In DNA, the CDR3 is TGCGCCAGCAGCCAAGTCCCCGGGACAGTCTACAATGAGCAGTTCTTC. As protein: CASSQVPGTVYNEQFF.

The gene calls are TRBV7-6 and TRBJ2-7; the D gene is possibly TRBD2 (6 bases). Trimming removed 4 bases at V and 0 bases at J, with 13 bases between. This CDR3 is built from 15 residues. Germline V gene data show CDR1 as SGHVS and CDR2 as FNYEAQ. CDR3 bases: TGTGCCAGCAGCTCCGGACGGGGGAGCTCCTACGAGCAGTACTTC. Residues: CASSSGRGSSYEQYF.

The V and J genes are TRBV7-2 and TRBJ1-1; D might be TRBD1 (5 bases). CDR1 and CDR2 from the germline V gene are SGHTA and FQGNSA. Trimming took off 2 bases at V and 2 bases at J, with 6 bases between the two ends. The CDR3 is 13 amino acids. The CDR3 loop is CASSLWDNTEAFF. Written as DNA, the CDR3 is TGTGCCAGCAGCTTATGGGACAACACTGAAGCTTTCTTT.

As DNA, the CDR3 is TGTGCCAGCAGCTTAGGGCCATCCTACGAGCAGTACTTC. Protein product: CASSLGPSYEQYF. The V call is TRBV7-8, the J call TRBJ2-7, with D unresolved. This CDR3 is 13 amino acids long. The germline V gene encodes CDR1 SGHVS and CDR2 FQNEAQ. Trimming stripped 1 base from V and 1 base from J, with 5 bases between.

This clone was counted once. This rearrangement joins TRBV27 to TRBJ1-2, with D perhaps TRBD1 (5 bases). The CDR3 is 14 residues long. V lost 0 bases and J 5 bases, leaving 10 bases between the germline ends. Germline-derived CDR1 and CDR2 are MNHEY and SMNVEV (reference sequence). CDR3 sequence: CASSLSPGWYGYTF. Written as DNA, the CDR3 is TGTGCCAGCAGTTTATCCCCAGGGTGGTATGGCTACACCTTC.

The chain carries TRBV19 and TRBJ1-1; the match to TRBD1 covers 7 bases. V shed 3 bases, J shed 1 base, and the junction held 8 bases outside the gene matches. In germline, CDR1 is LNHDA, CDR2 SQIVND (reference sequence). The CDR3 is made up of 16 amino acids. The CDR3: CASSMSGGGRNTEAFF. Here the CDR3 DNA reads TGTGCCAGTAGTATGTCTGGAGGGGGCCGGAACACTGAAGCTTTCTTT. The variable domain in full, with the rest retrieved from reference TRBV19 and TRBJ1-1, is DGGITQSPKYLFRKEGQNVTLSCEQNLNHDAMYWYRQDPGQGLRLIYYSQIVNDFQKGDIAEGYSVSREKKESFPLTVTSAQKNPTAFYLCASSMSGGGRNTEAFFGQGTRLTVV.

This rearrangement joins TRBV7-9 to TRBJ1-1, with TRBD1 identical over 8 bases. This CDR3 contains 15 residues. Germline trimming cut 4 bases from V and 4 bases from J; bases unmatched to any gene: 8. From germline, CDR1 is SEHNR and CDR2 FQNEAQ (reference sequence). CDR3 sequence (DNA): TGTGCCAGCAGCTCAAGACAGGGGATGGGCACTGAAGCTTTCTTT. Translation: CASSSRQGMGTEAFF. The full variable domain, completed using reference TRBV7-9 and TRBJ1-1, is DTGVSQNPRHKITKRGQNVTFRCDPISEHNRLYWYRQTLGQGPEFLTYFQNEAQLEKSRLLSDRFSAERPKGSFSTLEIQRTEQGDSAMYLCASSSRQGMGTEAFFGQGTRLTVV.

The chain joins TRBV19 to TRBJ1-1; no clear D gene. Between the trimmed V and J ends, which lost 5 bases and 1 base, there was a span of 8 bases. The CDR3 totals 13 residues. Germline V gene sequence: CDR1 LNHDA, CDR2 SQIVND (reference sequence). The CDR3 protein is CASSPQPNTEAFF. The CDR3 coding sequence is TGTGCCAGTAGTCCGCAGCCGAACACTGAAGCTTTCTTT.

The V call is TRBV29-1, the J call TRBJ2-1; possible D gene TRBD1, 6 bases. The CDR3 loop spans 10 amino acids. The germline V gene encodes CDR1 SQVTM and CDR2 ANQGSEA. Trimming removed 7 bases from V and 9 bases from J, with 10 bases in between. The CDR3 sequence: CSARDIEQFF. The CDR3 nucleotides read TGCAGCGCCCGGGACATTGAGCAGTTCTTC.

V gene TRBV6-1 combines with J gene TRBJ1-5; tentative D call: TRBD1 (5 bases). Trimming left V 3 bases short and J 4 bases short, with 13 bases between. Germline assignment: CDR1 MNHNS and CDR2 SASEGT. CDR3 length: 15 amino acids. CDR3 DNA sequence: TGTGCCAGCAGTGACACCTCCCACAGGAATCAGCCCCAGCATTTT. Its translation: CASSDTSHRNQPQHF.

The rearrangement uses TRBV15 and TRBJ1-1; D is ambiguous. This CDR3 contains 14 residues. The V end lost 0 bases, the J end lost 7 bases, and 12 bases lay between the germline ends. Germline CDR1 reads LNHNV; CDR2 reads YYDKDF (reference sequence). The CDR3 here is CATSRDLGQLEAFF. Written as DNA, the CDR3 is TGTGCCACCAGCAGAGATTTGGGTCAGCTTGAAGCTTTCTTT.